One sample yielded the 24 T cell receptor beta chains listed below, sequenced in a study of blood T cell repertoires in COVID-19. The protocol was immunoSEQ multiplex PCR, while the TCRdb copy is restricted to in-frame clones and leaves out a portion. Among 90,000 to 100,000 clones listed, roughly 87% were seen once. The specimen sequenced was peripheral blood. The origin of the receptors is a man aged 80 or over with acute or convalescent COVID-19.

The rearrangement joins TRBV2 to TRBJ2-6, with D possibly matching TRBD1 (6 bases). Trimming removed 11 bases from V and 2 bases from J, with 13 bases in between. The CDR3 totals 14 residues. Germline values: CDR1 SNHLY, CDR2 FYNNEI. The chain's CDR3 is CAVKGGAGANVLTF. CDR3 DNA sequence: TGTGCCGTAAAAGGGGGAGCTGGGGCCAACGTCCTGACTTTC.

This sequence joins TRBV28 and TRBJ1-4; D may be TRBD1 (5 bases). V gave up 5 bases and J gave up 8 bases, with 18 bases separating them. CDR1 MDHEN and CDR2 SYDVKM come from the germline V gene. The CDR3 is 15 amino acids. CDR3 protein: CASSLPGARNEKLFF. The CDR3 bases are TGTGCCAGCAGTCTTCCTGGGGCCCGGAACGAAAAACTGTTTTTT.

This chain connects TRBV5-4 to TRBJ1-6, with D perhaps matching TRBD1 (5 bases). In germline, CDR1 is SGHNT, CDR2 YYREEE (reference sequence). The CDR3 runs to 14 residues. The V gene lost 4 bases and the J gene lost 10 bases, with 15 bases spanning the gap. CDR3 loop: CASSLFRVGSPLHF. As DNA, the CDR3 is TGTGCCAGCAGCCTATTCAGGGTTGGGTCACCCCTCCACTTT.

CDR3 region: CASRPRERETQYF. The CDR3 DNA follows: TGTGCCAGCAGGCCACGGGAGCGAGAGACCCAGTACTTC. The V gene is TRBV12-3 or TRBV12-4, the J gene TRBJ2-5; D is possibly TRBD2 (6 bases). The CDR3 contains 13 residues. V lost 6 bases and J 4 bases, leaving 12 bases between the germline ends.

A single count supports this clone. The chain is built from TRBV7-9 and TRBJ2-1; tentatively, D is TRBD1 (6 bases). The germline V gene has CDR1 SEHNR and CDR2 FQNEAQ (reference sequence). Trimming left V 3 bases short and J 2 bases short, with 11 bases between. The CDR3 has 15 residues. CDR3 nucleotide sequence: TGTGCCAGCAGCTTTTCGGGACACCCCTACAATGAGCAGTTCTTC. Amino acid sequence: CASSFSGHPYNEQFF.

V and J are TRBV12-3 or TRBV12-4 and TRBJ2-7; tentative D call: TRBD1 (5 bases). Trimming pared 6 bases from V and 0 bases from J, leaving 9 bases between. This CDR3 has 13 residues. CDR3 in amino acids: CASRNRPSYEQYF. CDR3 coding DNA: TGTGCCAGCAGGAACAGGCCCTCCTACGAGCAGTACTTC.

Here the CDR3 DNA reads TGTGCCAGCAGCTTGGGGACAGGGGGCACCAATCAGCCCCAGCATTTT. Amino acid sequence: CASSLGTGGTNQPQHF. The chain combines TRBV5-6 with TRBJ1-5, with 11 bases fitting TRBD1. The CDR3 is 16 amino acids. V dropped 0 bases and J dropped 3; count of bases not matched to a gene: 2. Germline V gene data show CDR1 as SGHDT and CDR2 as YYEEEE.

J is TRBJ2-3 and V is TRBV5-1; 11 bases line up with TRBD2. CDR1 SGHRS and CDR2 YFSETQ come from the germline V gene. The CDR3 is 16 amino acids. The V gene end was trimmed by 2 bases and the J gene end by 2 bases; junction bases not matched to a gene: 4. The CDR3 sequence is CASSFGTSGPTDTQYF. The CDR3 DNA reads as TGCGCCAGCAGCTTCGGGACTAGCGGTCCCACAGATACGCAGTATTTT.

V gene TRBV7-2 combines with J gene TRBJ2-1; 10 bases match TRBD2. CDR1 SGHTA and CDR2 FQGNSA come from the germline V gene. V trimming: 4 bases; J trimming: 6 bases; junction bases outside the gene matches: 9. CDR3 length: 16 residues. CDR3 amino acids: CASSSKSLAGANEQFF. CDR3 sequence (DNA): TGTGCCAGCAGCTCCAAGAGTCTAGCGGGAGCCAATGAGCAGTTCTTC.

V usage is TRBV5-1 and J usage is TRBJ1-1, with 9 nucleotides matching TRBD1. From germline, CDR1 is SGHRS and CDR2 YFSETQ. V lost 5 bases to trimming and J lost 7 bases; unmatched junction nucleotides: 9. The CDR3 extends over 14 amino acids. The CDR3, as DNA: TGCGCCAGCAGACGCGGGACAGGGAGCGTTGAAGCTTTCTTT. As protein: CASRRGTGSVEAFF.

CDR3 amino acids: CASSSRLAGADTQYF. In DNA, the CDR3 is TGTGCCAGCAGCTCTCGACTAGCGGGGGCAGATACGCAGTATTTT. V gene TRBV9 combines with J gene TRBJ2-3; 12 bases line up with TRBD2. V was clipped by 4 bases and J by 4 bases; unmatched bases: 4. Germline assignment: CDR1 SGDLS and CDR2 YYNGEE. This CDR3 is 15 amino acids long.

This chain connects TRBV30 to TRBJ2-7, with D possibly matching TRBD2 (5 bases). Germline CDR1 is GTSNPN and CDR2 is SVGIG (reference sequence). Trimming removed 4 bases at V and 3 bases at J, with 28 bases between. The CDR3 length is 18 residues. The CDR3 bases are TGTGCCTGGATTAGCGAGAGGTTGACACCTGCCCGCCACTACGAGCAGTACTTC. It yields the protein CAWISERLTPARHYEQYF.

V gene TRBV7-2 combines with J gene TRBJ1-3; maybe TRBD1 (5 bases). The V gene's germline CDR1 is SGHTA and CDR2 FQGNSA. CDR3 length: 15 amino acids. Between the trimmed V and J ends, which lost 7 bases and 7 bases, there was a span of 20 bases. The CDR3 loop reads CASTRATEEMNTIYF. The CDR3 nucleotides read TGTGCCAGCACCCGGGCGACAGAAGAGATGAACACCATATATTTT.

J is TRBJ1-6 and V is TRBV12-3 or TRBV12-4; perhaps TRBD1 as D (6 bases). This CDR3 region has 13 residues. V dropped 6 bases and J dropped 17 bases, with 20 bases sitting between them. CDR3 in DNA: TGTGCCAGCAGGGCAGACAGGTCCCTAGGGATCCACTTT. The encoded protein is CASRADRSLGIHF.

This chain connects TRBV28 to TRBJ2-5; 8 bases align to TRBD1. The germline gives CDR1 MDHEN, CDR2 SYDVKM. The CDR3 totals 15 residues. Losses at the gene ends were 5 bases for V and 2 bases for J; bases not matched to a gene: 7. In DNA, the CDR3 is TGTGCCAGCAGTCTCCGGGACAGGCTTCAAGAGACCCAGTACTTC. It codes for CASSLRDRLQETQYF.

The chain has TRBV21-1 and TRBJ2-7; the table's D call of TRBD1 was not tested on the DNA. TRBV21-1 is deemed a pseudogene. This CDR3 region has 14 residues. CDR3 nucleotide sequence: TGTGCCAGCAGCGATGGACAGGGTGCCTACGAGCAGTACTTC. This encodes CASSDGQGAYEQYF.

J is TRBJ1-1 and V is TRBV7-2; 7 bases match TRBD1. The CDR3 runs 15 residues. In germline, CDR1 is SGHTA, CDR2 FQGNSA. V lost 6 bases to trimming and J lost 3 bases; unmatched junction nucleotides: 10. The CDR3 bases are TGTGCCAGCAGTTCAACGACAGGGTGGTACACTGAAGCTTTCTTT. Its protein is CASSSTTGWYTEAFF. The complete variable domain, with remaining parts taken from reference TRBV7-2 and TRBJ1-1, reads GAGVSQSPSNKVTEKGKDVELRCDPISGHTALYWYRQSLGQGLEFLIYFQGNSAPDKSGLPSDRFSAERTGGSVSTLTIQRTQQEDSAVYLCASSSTTGWYTEAFFGQGTRLTVV.

The rearrangement joins TRBV27 to TRBJ1-1, with TRBD1 as a possible D gene (5 bases). CDR1 and CDR2 (germline): MNHEY, SMNVEV (reference sequence). V was trimmed by 3 bases and J by 0 bases, leaving 14 bases between them. The CDR3 loop spans 16 amino acids. The CDR3 DNA follows: TGTGCCAGCAGTTTCGGCCGGGGGAGGTTGAACACTGAAGCTTTCTTT. Protein: CASSFGRGRLNTEAFF.

This chain joins TRBV9 and TRBJ2-1, with 9 bases that match TRBD1. The CDR3 totals 17 residues. Germline V gives CDR1 SGDLS, CDR2 YYNGEE. J lost 7 bases, V lost 0 bases, and 11 bases had no gene match. The CDR3 is CASSVDTGGYRENEQFF. The CDR3 nucleotides are TGTGCCAGCAGCGTAGATACAGGGGGCTATCGGGAAAATGAGCAGTTCTTC.

The chain combines TRBV28 with TRBJ2-3, with 7 bases lining up with TRBD2. The V gene's germline CDR1 is MDHEN and CDR2 SYDVKM. With 6 bases clipped from V and 3 bases from J, the junction kept 9 bases outside the gene matches. The length of the CDR3 is 15 residues. CDR3 region: CASSTQGGRTDTQYF. The DNA of the CDR3 is TGTGCCAGCAGCACCCAGGGAGGGAGAACAGATACGCAGTATTTT.

This clone was recorded only once. This sequence joins TRBV9 and TRBJ2-3; tentative D call: TRBD2 (5 bases). The CDR3 contains 15 residues. V was cut by 0 bases and J by 6 bases, with 14 bases left in between. Germline V gene lookup returns CDR1 SGDLS and CDR2 YYNGEE. In nucleotides, the CDR3 is TGTGCCAGCAGCGTAGGACCCCCAAGGGAGGATACGCAGTATTTT. It codes for CASSVGPPREDTQYF.

This clone showed up many times. This chain connects TRBV11-2 to TRBJ1-1, with no clear D. V was shortened by 8 bases and J by 0 bases, with 19 bases between the two germline ends. The CDR3 totals 16 residues. Germline CDR1 is SGHAT and CDR2 is FQNNGV. The CDR3 spells CASLPTRGSLNTEAFF. The CDR3 DNA follows: TGTGCCAGCTTGCCCACTCGGGGATCACTGAACACTGAAGCTTTCTTT.

This chain connects TRBV4-3 to TRBJ1-6; no firm D call. The CDR3 loop spans 14 amino acids. CDR1 is LGHNA and CDR2 is YSLEER in the germline V gene. The V and J ends lost 1 base and 7 bases respectively, with 8 bases between them. The CDR3 nucleotides are TGCGCCAGCAGCCAAGCCCCCCAGAATTCACCCCTCCACTTT. It specifies CASSQAPQNSPLHF.

The V and J genes are TRBV28 and TRBJ1-1; possibly TRBD1 for D (6 bases). Trimming removed 5 bases at V and 4 bases at J, with 11 bases between. CDR1 and CDR2 (germline): MDHEN, SYDVKM. The CDR3 runs 13 residues. CDR3 in amino acids: CASSPYRATEAFF. The CDR3 DNA follows: TGTGCCAGCAGTCCCTACAGGGCCACTGAAGCTTTCTTT. The entire variable domain, with the rest obtained from reference TRBV28 and TRBJ1-1, is as follows: DVKVTQSSRYLVKRTGEKVFLECVQDMDHENMFWYRQDPGLGLRLIYFSYDVKMKEKGDIPEGYSVSREKKERFSLILESASTNQTSMYLCASSPYRATEAFFGQGTRLTVV.